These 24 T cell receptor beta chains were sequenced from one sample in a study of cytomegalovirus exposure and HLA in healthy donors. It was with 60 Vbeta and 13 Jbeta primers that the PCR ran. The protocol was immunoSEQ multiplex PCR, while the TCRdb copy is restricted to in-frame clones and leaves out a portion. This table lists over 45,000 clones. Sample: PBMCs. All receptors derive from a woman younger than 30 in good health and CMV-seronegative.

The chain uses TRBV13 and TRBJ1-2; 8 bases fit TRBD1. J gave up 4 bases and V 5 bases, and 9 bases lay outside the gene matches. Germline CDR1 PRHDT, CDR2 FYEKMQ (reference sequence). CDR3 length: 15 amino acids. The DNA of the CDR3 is TGTGCCAGCAGCAGTCGGACAGGGCCCTCCTATGGCTACACCTTC. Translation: CASSSRTGPSYGYTF.

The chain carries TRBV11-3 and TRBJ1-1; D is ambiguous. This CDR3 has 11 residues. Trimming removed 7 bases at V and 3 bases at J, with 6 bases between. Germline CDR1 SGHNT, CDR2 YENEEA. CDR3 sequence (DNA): TGTGCCAGCACCGAGTACACTGAAGCTTTCTTT. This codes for CASTEYTEAFF.

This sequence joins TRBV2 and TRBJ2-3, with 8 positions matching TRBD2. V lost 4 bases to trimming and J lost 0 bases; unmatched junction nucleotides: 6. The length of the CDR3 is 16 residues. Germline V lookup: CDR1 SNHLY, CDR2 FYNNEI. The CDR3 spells CASSVAGGTSTDTQYF. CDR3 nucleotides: TGTGCCAGCAGTGTCGCGGGGGGAACTAGCACAGATACGCAGTATTTT.

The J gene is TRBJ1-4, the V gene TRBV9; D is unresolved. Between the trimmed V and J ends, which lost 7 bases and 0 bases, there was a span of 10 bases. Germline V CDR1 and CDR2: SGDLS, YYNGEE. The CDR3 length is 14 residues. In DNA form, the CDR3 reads TGTGCCAGCTCCGGCGGCGCAACTAATGAAAAACTGTTTTTT. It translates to CASSGGATNEKLFF.

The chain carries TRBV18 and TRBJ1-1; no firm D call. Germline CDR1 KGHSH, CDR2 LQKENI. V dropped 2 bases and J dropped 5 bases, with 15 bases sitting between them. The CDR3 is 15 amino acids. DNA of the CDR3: TGTGCCAGCTCACCAGTGTCCGGAGGAGGTACTGAAGCTTTCTTT. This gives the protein CASSPVSGGGTEAFF.

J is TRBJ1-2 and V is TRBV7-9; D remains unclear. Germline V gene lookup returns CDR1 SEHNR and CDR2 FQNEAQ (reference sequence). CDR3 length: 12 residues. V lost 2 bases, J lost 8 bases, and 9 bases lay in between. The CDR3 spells CASSLQLNGYTF. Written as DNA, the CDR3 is TGTGCCAGCAGCTTACAGTTGAACGGCTACACCTTC.

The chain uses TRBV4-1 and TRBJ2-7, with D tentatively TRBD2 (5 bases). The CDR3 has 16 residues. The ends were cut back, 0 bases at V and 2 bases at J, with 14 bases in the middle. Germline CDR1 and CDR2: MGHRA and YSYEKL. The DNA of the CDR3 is TGCGCCAGCAGCCAAGAGCCTAGCTTCCTAGCCTACGAGCAGTACTTC. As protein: CASSQEPSFLAYEQYF.

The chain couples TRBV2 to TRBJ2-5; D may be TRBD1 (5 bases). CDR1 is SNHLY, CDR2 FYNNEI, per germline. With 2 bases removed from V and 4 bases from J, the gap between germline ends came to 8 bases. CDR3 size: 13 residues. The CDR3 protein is CASSEYRRETQYF. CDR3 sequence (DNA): TGTGCCAGCAGTGAATACAGGCGAGAGACCCAGTACTTC.

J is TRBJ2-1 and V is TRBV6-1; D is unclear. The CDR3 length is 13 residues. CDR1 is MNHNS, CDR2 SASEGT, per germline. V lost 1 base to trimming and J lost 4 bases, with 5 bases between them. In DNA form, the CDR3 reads TGTGCCAGCAGTGAAGATTCGTACAATGAGCAGTTCTTC. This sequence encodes CASSEDSYNEQFF.

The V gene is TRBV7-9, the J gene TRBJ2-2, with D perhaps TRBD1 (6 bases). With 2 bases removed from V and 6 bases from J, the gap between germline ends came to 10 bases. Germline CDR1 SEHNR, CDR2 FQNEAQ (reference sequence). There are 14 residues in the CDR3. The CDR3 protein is CASSLPGEAGELFF. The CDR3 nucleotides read TGTGCCAGCAGCTTACCAGGGGAAGCCGGGGAGCTGTTTTTT.

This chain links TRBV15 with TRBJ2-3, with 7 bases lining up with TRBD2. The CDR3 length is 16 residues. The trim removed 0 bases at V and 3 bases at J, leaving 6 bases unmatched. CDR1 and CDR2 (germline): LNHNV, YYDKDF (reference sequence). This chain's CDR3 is CATSRDRTGGTDTQYF. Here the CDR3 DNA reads TGTGCCACCAGCAGAGATCGGACGGGAGGAACAGATACGCAGTATTTT.

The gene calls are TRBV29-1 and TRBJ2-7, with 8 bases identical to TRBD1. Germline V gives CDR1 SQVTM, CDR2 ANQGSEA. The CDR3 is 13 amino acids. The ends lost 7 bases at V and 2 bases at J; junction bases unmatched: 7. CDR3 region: CSARQGLTYEQYF. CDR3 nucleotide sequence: TGCAGCGCAAGACAGGGGCTAACCTACGAGCAGTACTTC.

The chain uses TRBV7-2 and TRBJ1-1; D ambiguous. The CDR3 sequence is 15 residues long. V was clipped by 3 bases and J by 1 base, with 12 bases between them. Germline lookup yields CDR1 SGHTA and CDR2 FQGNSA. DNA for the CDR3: TGTGCCAGCAGCTTCCGGGTCTTAGGGAACACTGAAGCTTTCTTT. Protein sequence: CASSFRVLGNTEAFF.

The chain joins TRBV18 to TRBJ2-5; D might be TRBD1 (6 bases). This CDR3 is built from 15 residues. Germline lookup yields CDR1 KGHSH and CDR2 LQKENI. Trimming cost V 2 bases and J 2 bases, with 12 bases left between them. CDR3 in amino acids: CASSPRRTDQETQYF. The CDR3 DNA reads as TGTGCCAGCTCACCAAGGAGGACAGATCAAGAGACCCAGTACTTC.

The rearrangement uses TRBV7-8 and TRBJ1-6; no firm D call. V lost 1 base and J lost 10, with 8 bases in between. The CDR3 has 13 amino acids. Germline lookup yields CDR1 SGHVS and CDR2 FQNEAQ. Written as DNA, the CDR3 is TGTGCCAGCAGCTTAGACCGGAGCTCACCCCTCCACTTT. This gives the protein CASSLDRSSPLHF.

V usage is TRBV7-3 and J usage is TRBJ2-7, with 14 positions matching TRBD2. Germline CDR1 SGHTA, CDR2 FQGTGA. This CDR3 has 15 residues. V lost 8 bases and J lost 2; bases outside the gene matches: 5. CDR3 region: CASSTSGRGPYEQYF. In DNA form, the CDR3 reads TGTGCCAGCTCGACTAGCGGGAGGGGGCCCTACGAGCAGTACTTC.

The CDR3 DNA is TGTGCCAGCGTTGAAACAAATTACTACGAGCAGTACTTC. This translates into CASVETNYYEQYF. The V call is TRBV2, the J call TRBJ2-7; D is ambiguous. Germline CDR1 is SNHLY and CDR2 is FYNNEI. V was shortened by 8 bases and J by 3 bases, with 14 bases between the two germline ends. The CDR3 is 13 residues long.

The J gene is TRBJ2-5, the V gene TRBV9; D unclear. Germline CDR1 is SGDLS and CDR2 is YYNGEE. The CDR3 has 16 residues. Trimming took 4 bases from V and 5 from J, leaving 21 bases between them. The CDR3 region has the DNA TGTGCCAGCAGCCCCTCGAGCATTCCAGGTGGGGAGACCCAGTACTTC. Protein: CASSPSSIPGGETQYF.

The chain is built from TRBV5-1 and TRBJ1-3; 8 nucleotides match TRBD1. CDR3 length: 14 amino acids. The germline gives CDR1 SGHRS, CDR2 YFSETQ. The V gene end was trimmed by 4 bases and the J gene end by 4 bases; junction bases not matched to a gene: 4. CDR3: CASSSRTGGNTIYF. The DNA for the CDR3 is TGCGCCAGCAGCAGCCGGACAGGGGGAAACACCATATATTTT. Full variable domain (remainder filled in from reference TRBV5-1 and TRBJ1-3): KAGVTQTPRYLIKTRGQQVTLSCSPISGHRSVSWYQQTPGQGLQFLFEYFSETQRNKGNFPGRFSGRQFSNSRSEMNVSTLELGDSALYLCASSSRTGGNTIYFGEGSWLTVV.

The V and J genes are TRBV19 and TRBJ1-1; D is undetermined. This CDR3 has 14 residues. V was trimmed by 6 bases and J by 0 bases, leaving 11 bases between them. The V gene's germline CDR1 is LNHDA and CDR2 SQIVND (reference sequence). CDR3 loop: CASRTLALNTEAFF. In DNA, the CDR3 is TGTGCCAGTAGAACATTGGCCCTGAACACTGAAGCTTTCTTT.

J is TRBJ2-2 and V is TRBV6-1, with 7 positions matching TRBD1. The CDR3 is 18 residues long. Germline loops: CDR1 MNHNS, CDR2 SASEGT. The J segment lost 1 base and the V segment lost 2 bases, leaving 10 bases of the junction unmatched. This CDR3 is CASSERGPWTGNTGELFF. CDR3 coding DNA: TGTGCCAGCAGTGAAAGGGGACCTTGGACAGGGAACACCGGGGAGCTGTTTTTT.

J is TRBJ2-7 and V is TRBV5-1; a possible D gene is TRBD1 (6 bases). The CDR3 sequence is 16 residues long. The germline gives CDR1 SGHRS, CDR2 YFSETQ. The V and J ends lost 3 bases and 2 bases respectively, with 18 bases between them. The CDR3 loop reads CASSSQPRTETYEQYF. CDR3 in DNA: TGCGCCAGCAGCTCTCAACCCAGGACAGAGACCTACGAGCAGTACTTC.

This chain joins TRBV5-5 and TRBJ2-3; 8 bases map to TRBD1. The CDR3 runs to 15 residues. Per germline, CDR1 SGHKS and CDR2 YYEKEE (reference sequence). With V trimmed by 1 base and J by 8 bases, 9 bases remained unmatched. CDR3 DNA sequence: TGTGCCAGCAGCTTGTGGGGGACAGGCGCCGGTACGCAGTATTTT. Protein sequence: CASSLWGTGAGTQYF. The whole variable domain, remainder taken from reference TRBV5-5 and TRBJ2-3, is DAGVTQSPTHLIKTRGQQVTLRCSPISGHKSVSWYQQVLGQGPQFIFQYYEKEERGRGNFPDRFSARQFPNYSSELNVNALLLGDSALYLCASSLWGTGAGTQYFGPGTRLTVL.

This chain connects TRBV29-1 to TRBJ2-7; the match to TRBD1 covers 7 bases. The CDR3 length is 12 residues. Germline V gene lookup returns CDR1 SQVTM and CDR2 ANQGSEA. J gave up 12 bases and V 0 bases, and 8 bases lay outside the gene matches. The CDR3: CSVEDGIGGGYF. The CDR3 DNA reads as TGCAGCGTTGAAGATGGCATAGGGGGCGGGTACTTC.